This is a list of T cell receptor beta chains from one sample in a study of chemoradiotherapy in HPV16-positive cancers. Sequenced by immunoSEQ multiplex PCR; TCRdb stores in-frame clones only, minus some. The sample carries around 29,000 clones, roughly nine tenths recorded once. The input for sequencing was blood, taken from a patient who underwent chemoradiotherapy. The receptors shown here come from a human donor with HPV-associated anogenital cancer. Each CDR3 is given with its conserved first and last residue. D genes are given only for firm matches. Only part of the rows carry a size: once, few, many, or a class if the clone is expanded.

length,D,V,J,size,DNA,CDR3
14,TRBD1,TRBV11-2,TRBJ1-6,.,TGTGCCAGCAGCCGGACAGGGCCTAATTCACCCCTCCACTTT,CASSRTGPNSPLHF
14,TRBD2,TRBV27,TRBJ2-2,once,TGTGCCAGCGCCGGGGGGACTTTCACCGGGGAGCTGTTTTTT,CASAGGTFTGELFF
18,.,TRBV2,TRBJ2-7,.,TGTGCCAGCAGTGCGAACCCAACGGCGCCCCTGAGCTCCTACGAGCAGTACTTC,CASSANPTAPLSSYEQYF
16,TRBD2,TRBV11-3,TRBJ2-1,.,TGTGCCAGCAGCACCCGAACTAGCGGCTCCTACAATGAGCAGTTCTTC,CASSTRTSGSYNEQFF
15,TRBD2,TRBV11-2,TRBJ2-7,.,TGTGCCAGCAGCTACCAACAAATAACTAGCGACGAGCAGTACTTC,CASSYQQITSDEQYF
17,.,TRBV6-4,TRBJ2-5,.,TGTGCCAGCAGTGCCCCCCCCACCAAGGAGGAGAAAGAGACCCAGTACTTC,CASSAPPTKEEKETQYF
14,.,TRBV4-1,TRBJ1-2,.,TGCGCCAGCAGCCAAAACACAGGGATCAGTGGCTACACCTTC,CASSQNTGISGYTF
17,TRBD2,TRBV9,TRBJ2-2,.,TGTGCCAGCAGCCCCCATAGCGGGAGCACGAACACCGGGGAGCTGTTTTTT,CASSPHSGSTNTGELFF
15,.,TRBV4-1,TRBJ2-4,.,TGCGCCAGCAGCCAAGGCGGTGTAGCCAAAAACATTCAGTACTTC,CASSQGGVAKNIQYF
19,TRBD2,TRBV5-4,TRBJ2-3,once,TGTGCCAGCAGCGGGTGGGGACTAGCGGGGGCAGGGAGCACAGATACGCAGTATTTT,CASSGWGLAGAGSTDTQYF
18,.,TRBV4-1,TRBJ2-1,.,TGCGCCAGCAGCCAGACAGATTTCAGGGGTTTTGCCTACAATGAGCAGTTCTTC,CASSQTDFRGFAYNEQFF
15,TRBD1,TRBV5-1,TRBJ2-5,once,TGCGCCAGCAGCTTAGAACACAGGGGCCAAGAGACCCAGTACTTC,CASSLEHRGQETQYF
19,TRBD1,TRBV10-1,TRBJ1-6,.,TGCGCCAGCAGTGAGTCGGGTCAGGGGGCAGTAACCTATAATTCACCCCTCCACTTT,CASSESGQGAVTYNSPLHF
12,.,TRBV7-9,TRBJ1-6,.,TGTGCCAGCACCGGCTATAATTCACCCCTCCACTTT,CASTGYNSPLHF
14,.,TRBV2,TRBJ2-7,.,TGTGCCAGCAGAATTCCGGGACCCACCTACGAGCAGTACTTC,CASRIPGPTYEQYF
15,TRBD2,TRBV11-2,TRBJ2-1,.,TGTGCCAGCAGCTTAGTTATTACTAGCGGGAATGAGCAGTTCTTC,CASSLVITSGNEQFF
14,.,TRBV19,TRBJ2-2,medium-sized,TGTGCCAGTAGTATGTTGGTTACAGGCGGGGAGCTGTTTTTT,CASSMLVTGGELFF
13,TRBD1,TRBV5-1,TRBJ2-2,once,TGCGCCAGCAGCTACTTGGACAGGGCGGAGCTGTTTTTT,CASSYLDRAELFF
11,.,TRBV29-1,TRBJ2-5,.,TGCAGCGTTGGGACCGAAGAGACCCAGTACTTC,CSVGTEETQYF
19,.,TRBV27,TRBJ1-2,.,TGTGCCAGCAGCCAAGACCCCGGGTCTTATGGGGGCGCAAACTATGGCTACACCTTC,CASSQDPGSYGGANYGYTF
15,.,TRBV30,TRBJ1-5,.,TGTGCCTGGAGTGACACCCAGGGTTGGGATCAGCCCCAGCATTTT,CAWSDTQGWDQPQHF
18,.,TRBV4-3,TRBJ2-6,.,TGCGCCAGCAGCCGAGGATGGCAGACAATCTCTGGGGCCAACGTCCTGACTTTC,CASSRGWQTISGANVLTF
15,.,TRBV14,TRBJ1-3,.,TGTGCCAGCAGCCCCGGTACATCCTCTGGAAACACCATATATTTT,CASSPGTSSGNTIYF
17,TRBD2,TRBV5-1,TRBJ2-2,.,TGCGCCAGCAGCTTGGGCGGACTAGCCCTCAGCGCAGGGGAGCTGTTTTTT,CASSLGGLALSAGELFF
14,.,TRBV7-2,TRBJ2-5,.,TGTGCCAGCAGCTTTTACGGGAACCAAGAGACCCAGTACTTC,CASSFYGNQETQYF
15,TRBD1,TRBV28,TRBJ2-3,.,TGTGCCACGATACAACAGGGGTCGAGAGCAGATACGCAGTATTTT,CATIQQGSRADTQYF
14,.,TRBV7-2,TRBJ2-3,.,TGTGCCAGCAGCTTAAGAGGTAGCACAGATACGCAGTATTTT,CASSLRGSTDTQYF
14,.,TRBV30,TRBJ1-1,.,TGTGCCTGGAGCTTCGTACAGCTGAACACTGAAGCTTTCTTT,CAWSFVQLNTEAFF
14,.,TRBV6-5,TRBJ1-2,.,TGTGCCAGCAGTTACACGCAGGGCGCCTATGGCTACACCTTC,CASSYTQGAYGYTF
14,.,TRBV5-1,TRBJ2-3,once,TGCGCCAGCAGCTTGGAACAGATTACAGATACGCAGTATTTT,CASSLEQITDTQYF
14,TRBD2,TRBV2,TRBJ2-7,.,TGTGCCAGCAGTCGACTAGCGGACTCCTACGAGCAGTACTTC,CASSRLADSYEQYF
16,TRBD1,TRBV15,TRBJ2-7,.,TGTGCCACCAGCAAATCCGGGACAGGGCAGTTGTACGAGCAGTACTTC,CATSKSGTGQLYEQYF
15,TRBD2,TRBV5-4,TRBJ2-3,.,TGTGCCAGCAGCTCCCAAGCGGGGGGAACAGATACGCAGTATTTT,CASSSQAGGTDTQYF
16,TRBD1,TRBV7-2,TRBJ2-2,few,TGTGCCAGCAGCCAAGGCCCCGGGACAGATACCGGGGAGCTGTTTTTT,CASSQGPGTDTGELFF
15,TRBD1,TRBV15,TRBJ2-7,.,TGTGCCACCAGCAGAGACCGGGACAGGGCCTACGAGCAGTACTTC,CATSRDRDRAYEQYF
15,.,TRBV7-3,TRBJ2-3,.,TGTGCCAGCAGCTTAACCTCCGCGCACACAGATACGCAGTATTTT,CASSLTSAHTDTQYF
15,.,TRBV10-3,TRBJ1-6,.,TGTGCCATCAGTGAGAAGTCGGAGGGACATTCACCCCTCCACTTT,CAISEKSEGHSPLHF
12,.,TRBV27,TRBJ2-1,.,TGTGCCAGCAGTTTTGTTGGCAATGAGCAGTTCTTC,CASSFVGNEQFF
14,.,TRBV30,TRBJ2-6,.,TGTGCCTGGAGGTCGAGGGCTGGGGCCAACGTCCTGACTTTC,CAWRSRAGANVLTF
14,.,TRBV6-6,TRBJ2-7,.,TGTGCCAGCAGCCCCACCATCCACTCTGGGGAGCAGTACTTC,CASSPTIHSGEQYF
16,.,TRBV5-1,TRBJ2-1,.,TGCGCCAGCAGCTTGGAGGGGGGAGGGCCCTACAATGAGCAGTTCTTC,CASSLEGGGPYNEQFF